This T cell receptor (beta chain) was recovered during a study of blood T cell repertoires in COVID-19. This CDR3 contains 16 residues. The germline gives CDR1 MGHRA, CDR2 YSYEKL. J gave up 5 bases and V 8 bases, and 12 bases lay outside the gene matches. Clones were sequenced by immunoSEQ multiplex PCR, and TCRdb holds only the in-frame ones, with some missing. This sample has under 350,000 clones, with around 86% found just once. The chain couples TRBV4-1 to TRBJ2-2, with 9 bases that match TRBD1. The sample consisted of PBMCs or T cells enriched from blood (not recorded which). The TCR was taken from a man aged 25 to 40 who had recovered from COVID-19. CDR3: CASGRETGGATGELFF. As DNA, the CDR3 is TGCGCCAGCGGACGGGAAACAGGGGGCGCAACCGGGGAGCTGTTTTTT.